The next 14 T cell receptor beta chains were all read from a single sample in a study of T cell clonality in common variable immunodeficiency. The assay was immunoSEQ multiplex PCR, and TCRdb's table has in-frame clones only and misses some. Altogether about 32,000 clones were found in the sample, and no singletons occur. Input material: peripheral blood mononuclear cells. The origin of the receptors is a person aged 18 to 70 in good health.

Many counts were recorded for this clone. The sequence runs out 3 residues before the end of the CDR3; the remainder is reconstructed from the germline J gene. V and J are TRBV2 and TRBJ1-2, with 9 bases that match TRBD1. Trimming removed 6 bases from V and 4 bases from J; junction bases left unmatched: 12. This CDR3 is 16 amino acids long. Germline lookup yields CDR1 SNHLY and CDR2 FYNNEI. CDR3 loop: CASRGPTGGSSYGYTF. The CDR3 DNA, read in part, is TGTGCCAGCAGAGGACCTACAGGGGGCAGCAGCTATGGC.

This clone was observed at least ten times. From the germline J gene comes the end of the CDR3, since the read stops 3 residues before it. The chain has TRBV6-2 or TRBV6-3 and TRBJ2-7, with D tentatively TRBD2 (6 bases). Germline CDR1 and CDR2: MNHEY and SVGEGT. The CDR3 totals 15 residues. Trimming removed 4 bases from V and 0 bases from J, with 13 bases in between. CDR3 protein: CASSSAGSDSYEQYF. The covered CDR3 bases are TGTGCCAGCAGTTCGGCGGGATCAGACTCCTACGAG.

This clone has ten or more counts. The read terminates 3 residues before the CDR3 end, so the remaining end is supplied by the germline J gene. V and J are TRBV5-1 and TRBJ2-1; 8 bases are a match to TRBD2. Per the germline V gene, CDR1 is SGHRS and CDR2 is YFSETQ. V trimming: 3 bases; J trimming: 6 bases; junction bases outside the gene matches: 20. CDR3 length: 19 amino acids. CDR3 loop: CASSSFPGGSGGNGNEQFF. The CDR3 DNA, read in part, is TGCGCCAGCAGCTCGTTTCCCGGCGGGAGCGGGGGTAACGGCAATGAG.

This clone has at least ten counts. The read finishes 3 residues shy of the CDR3 end, and the germline J gene is used to complete it. V gene TRBV5-1 combines with J gene TRBJ2-2; TRBD1 is a possible D gene (6 bases). Germline CDR1 and CDR2: SGHRS and YFSETQ. Trimming shortened V by 4 bases and J by 1 base, and 14 bases separated the two germline ends. The CDR3 is 16 residues long. The CDR3 sequence: CASSPIPGQNTGELFF. The CDR3 bases that were read are TGCGCCAGCAGCCCGATACCGGGACAGAACACCGGGGAG.

This clone has ten or more counts. The CDR3 end lies 3 residues beyond the end of the read and is filled in from the germline J gene. The rearrangement joins TRBV7-2 to TRBJ2-7; TRBD2 matches at 10 bases. Unmatched junction bases numbered 1, after V lost 5 bases and J lost 6 bases. The germline gives CDR1 SGHTA, CDR2 FQGNSA. CDR3 length: 12 amino acids. The covered CDR3 bases are TGTGCCAGCAGCCCTAGCGGGAGCGAG. Protein: CASSPSGSE. The whole CDR3 protein reads CASSPSGSEQYF.

This clone was seen ten or more times. Coverage ceases 3 residues before the CDR3 finishes, and the germline J gene fills in the end. This sequence joins TRBV5-6 and TRBJ2-5; D possibly corresponds to TRBD1 (5 bases). This CDR3 is 14 amino acids long. Germline V gene lookup returns CDR1 SGHDT and CDR2 YYEEEE. V was trimmed by 0 bases and J by 2 bases, leaving 8 bases between them. This chain's CDR3 is CASSLGQGQETQYF. The DNA read from the CDR3 is TGTGCCAGCAGCTTGGGTCAGGGACAAGAGACC.

This clone was observed at least ten times. The sequenced fragment ends 3 residues before the CDR3 boundary, so the rest is inferred from the germline J gene. The chain joins TRBV6-1 to TRBJ1-1, with TRBD1 identical over 7 bases. Per the germline V gene, CDR1 is MNHNS and CDR2 is SASEGT. V dropped 4 bases and J dropped 3; count of bases not matched to a gene: 5. The CDR3 is made up of 14 amino acids. The CDR3 DNA, read in part, is TGTGCCAGCAGTGTAACGCAGGGGGACACTGAA. Amino acids: CASSVTQGDTE. The whole CDR3 region reads CASSVTQGDTEAFF.

This clone was counted between two and nine times. The read is 3 residues too short to cover the CDR3 end, so that end is filled in from the germline J gene. V gene TRBV19 combines with J gene TRBJ1-2; D might be TRBD1 (6 bases). The CDR3 length is 13 residues. The germline gives CDR1 LNHDA, CDR2 SQIVND (reference sequence). This CDR3 reads CASSAGTTWDYTF. Incomplete CDR3 DNA: TGTGCCAGTAGTGCCGGGACAACGTGGGAC.

Many counts were recorded for this clone. The chain's CDR3 is CASSPRGAGLYNEQFF. CDR3 DNA, as far as it was read: TGTGCCAGCAGCCCGAGAGGGGCGGGACTATACAATGAG. The rearrangement uses TRBV13 and TRBJ2-1; 7 bases fit TRBD2. The DNA ends 3 residues before the CDR3 does, and the rest of the CDR3 is filled in from the germline J gene. Trimming removed 5 bases from V and 4 bases from J; junction bases left unmatched: 11. The CDR3 runs to 16 residues. Germline values: CDR1 PRHDT, CDR2 FYEKMQ (reference sequence).

This clone has only a few counts. The read ends 3 residues before the CDR3 terminus; that terminus is restored from the germline J gene. The chain couples TRBV18 to TRBJ1-2, with D possibly being TRBD1 (6 bases). Germline-derived CDR1 and CDR2 are KGHSH and LQKENI. This CDR3 spans 16 amino acids. The sequenced CDR3 bases are TGTGCCAGCTCACCCCAGGGGCTAGCGGATAACAATGAC. This sequence encodes CASSPQGLADNND. The CDR3 in its entirety is CASSPQGLADNNDYTF.

This clone was seen repeatedly, ten times or more. The read ends 3 residues early relative to the CDR3; the germline J gene fills the gap. The chain employs TRBV4-2 and TRBJ2-5; the D is unclear. Germline assignment: CDR1 LGHNA and CDR2 YNFKEQ. Trimming pared 0 bases from V and 2 bases from J, leaving 13 bases between. The CDR3 loop spans 16 amino acids. This chain's CDR3 is CASSQDTQNGQETQYF. CDR3 DNA, as far as it was read: TGTGCCAGCAGCCAAGATACACAGAACGGACAAGAGACC.

A word on this clone: With the read ending 3 residues before the CDR3 end, the germline J gene is used to fill in that end. The chain joins TRBV2 to TRBJ1-2, with D uncertain. The CDR3 sequence is 12 residues long. Germline CDR1 and CDR2: SNHLY and FYNNEI. The CDR3 loop is CASSEGAYDYTF. Incomplete CDR3 DNA: TGTGCCAGCAGTGAAGGCGCTTACGAC.

This clone was seen ten or more times. The read is 3 residues too short to cover the CDR3 end, so that end is filled in from the germline J gene. This chain links TRBV19 with TRBJ2-5, with TRBD1 identical over 11 bases. CDR1 is LNHDA and CDR2 is SQIVND in the germline V gene (reference sequence). Trimming at V came to 6 bases and at J to 1 base, leaving 1 base not matched to a gene. The CDR3 consists of 14 residues. The CDR3 region is CASSGTGGQETQYF. The DNA read from the CDR3 is TGTGCCAGTAGCGGGACAGGGGGCCAAGAGACC.

The sample holds many counts of this clone. The sequence runs out 3 residues before the end of the CDR3; the remainder is reconstructed from the germline J gene. The chain is built from TRBV6-2 or TRBV6-3 and TRBJ1-1; 8 bases line up with TRBD1. CDR1 and CDR2 (germline): MNHEY, SVGEGT. CDR3 length: 12 amino acids. CDR3: CASSYQTGAAFF. The part of the CDR3 DNA that was read is TGTGCCAGCAGTTATCAGACAGGGGCG.